The present T cell receptor (beta chain) was sequenced within a study of control samples from healthy donors and cancer patients. V was clipped by 8 bases and J by 2 bases; unmatched bases: 17. The length of the CDR3 is 17 residues. Germline V lookup: CDR1 SNHLY, CDR2 FYNNEI. TCRdb keeps only in-frame clones here, not all; method: immunoSEQ multiplex PCR. The sample records fewer than 500,000 clones, more than 80% being singletons. This chain connects TRBV2 to TRBJ2-7; 8 bases are a match to TRBD1. This clonotype originated in a man in his forties or fifties with head and neck cancer. The material sequenced was PBMCs. This CDR3 is CASLVTEPGTGTYEQYF. The CDR3 DNA sequence: TGTGCCAGCTTAGTAACCGAACCCGGGACAGGAACCTACGAGCAGTACTTC.